The clone carrying this TCR beta chain was recorded a few times. This sample is part of a study of T cell repertoires in cytomegalovirus infection. The CDR3 runs to 15 residues. The V end lost 5 bases, the J end lost 15 bases, and 26 bases lay between the germline ends. Germline loops: CDR1 SGHTA, CDR2 FQGNSA. MiXCR, applied by TCRdb to the reads, yields one record per CDR3 protein. The sample lists a few hundred thousand distinct CDR3 sequences; around 9.5% were seen once. The V call is TRBV7-2, the J call TRBJ2-1; D could derive from TRBD1 or TRBD2 (5 bases each). The clonotype originates from a human donor in good health (CMV status not recorded). Some clones in this sample may be carry-over from other donors' samples. Sequenced: PBMCs. Here the CDR3 DNA reads TGTGCCAGCAGCCTAGAGGGGTTTGGGGGACCAAAGAGGTTCTTC. As protein: CASSLEGFGGPKRFF.